These 17 T cell receptor beta chains were all obtained from the same sample, sequenced in a study of OX40 agonist ivuxolimab in advanced cancers. Method: immunoSEQ multiplex PCR; TCRdb's copy keeps in-frame clones and lacks some. Of some 58,000 clones detected, roughly 80% appear once; the ten largest clones hold 1.5% to 2%. The material sequenced was CD4+ or CD8+ T cells sorted from blood, taken in a trial of the OX40 agonist ivuxolimab. The origin of the receptors is an adult with an advanced solid tumor such as melanoma, head and neck, liver or kidney cancer.

This chain links TRBV18 with TRBJ2-5, with 14 bases identical to TRBD2. This CDR3 is 17 amino acids long. Per the germline V gene, CDR1 is KGHSH and CDR2 is LQKENI. V lost 2 bases, J lost 6 bases, and 8 bases stayed unmatched. Written as DNA, the CDR3 is TGTGCCAGCTCACCATACGGGACTAGCGGGAGTACGAAGACCCAGTACTTC. This codes for CASSPYGTSGSTKTQYF.

This chain links TRBV2 with TRBJ2-1; the match to TRBD2 covers 15 bases. The CDR3 is 17 residues long. Germline CDR1 and CDR2: SNHLY and FYNNEI. With 6 bases clipped from V and 9 bases from J, the junction kept 12 bases outside the gene matches. The DNA for the CDR3 is TGTGCCAGCAGGGGGGGACTAGCGGGAGGTGAGAGGAGTGAGCAGTTCTTC. Protein: CASRGGLAGGERSEQFF.

The chain carries TRBV5-6 and TRBJ2-7; D gene ambiguous. The germline V gene has CDR1 SGHDT and CDR2 YYEEEE. Trimming cost V 4 bases and J 3 bases, with 20 bases left between them. This CDR3 spans 16 amino acids. The CDR3 here is CASSAFHSQGDYEQYV. The CDR3 DNA reads TGTGCCAGCAGCGCGTTTCATAGTCAAGGAGACTACGAGCAGTACGTC.

There are a few counts of this clone. The rearrangement links TRBV29-1 to TRBJ1-1, with a weak D call TRBD1 (5 bases). This CDR3 is built from 12 residues. Trimming left V 8 bases short and J 1 base short, with 11 bases between. CDR1 and CDR2 (germline): SQVTM, ANQGSEA. CDR3 sequence: CSTRQRNTEAFF. DNA of the CDR3: TGCAGCACAAGACAGAGGAACACTGAAGCTTTCTTT.

This chain uses TRBV5-1 with TRBJ2-2; maybe TRBD2 (5 bases). From germline, CDR1 is SGHRS and CDR2 YFSETQ. V lost 3 bases and J 1 base, leaving 7 bases between the germline ends. The CDR3 contains 14 residues. CDR3 residues: CASSWGVNTGELFF. The CDR3 bases are TGCGCCAGCAGCTGGGGAGTGAACACCGGGGAGCTGTTTTTT.

This clone appeared a single time. This chain uses TRBV5-8 with TRBJ2-7; TRBD1 is a possible D gene (6 bases). This CDR3 region has 16 residues. V lost 4 bases and J lost 5, with 22 bases in between. Looked up from germline, CDR1 is SGHTS and CDR2 is YDEGEE. The CDR3 sequence is CASSPRLRVGGDEQYF. The CDR3, as DNA: TGTGCCAGCAGCCCGCGCCTTAGAGTTGGGGGCGACGAGCAGTACTTC.

This chain connects TRBV9 to TRBJ2-1; 9 bases align to TRBD2. V trimming: 1 base; J trimming: 2 bases; junction bases outside the gene matches: 16. The germline CDR1 and CDR2 sequences are SGDLS and YYNGEE. The CDR3 totals 20 residues. The CDR3 nucleotides are TGTGCCAGCAGCGTAACCCTCGCGGGAGGGTCCCCTTCGGCCTACAATGAGCAGTTCTTC. This gives the protein CASSVTLAGGSPSAYNEQFF.

This rearrangement joins TRBV7-2 to TRBJ2-3, with a weak D call TRBD2 (5 bases). Germline assignment: CDR1 SGHTA and CDR2 FQGNSA. Trimming stripped 8 bases from V and 4 bases from J, with 10 bases between. The CDR3 is 12 amino acids. CDR3 loop: CASGSRADTQYF. CDR3 sequence (DNA): TGTGCCAGCGGGAGTAGGGCAGATACGCAGTATTTT.

This clone was recorded only once. The chain is built from TRBV6-5 and TRBJ1-5; 7 positions match TRBD1. V was pared by 3 bases and J by 7 bases, with 6 bases of the junction left unmatched. The CDR3 consists of 14 residues. Germline V gene sequence: CDR1 MNHEY, CDR2 SVGAGI. The CDR3 DNA is TGTGCCAGCAGTTATGGACAGGCAGGACAGCCCCAGCATTTT. This sequence encodes CASSYGQAGQPQHF.

This chain links TRBV19 with TRBJ1-3; no reliable D call. The germline V gene encodes CDR1 LNHDA and CDR2 SQIVND (reference sequence). CDR3 size: 15 residues. V lost 1 base, J lost 0 bases, and 7 bases lay in between. As DNA, the CDR3 is TGTGCCAGTAGTATAGGCCAGTTCTCTGGAAACACCATATATTTT. Amino acid sequence: CASSIGQFSGNTIYF.

This clone was detected only a few times. The gene calls are TRBV7-9 and TRBJ1-1; possible D gene TRBD1, 5 bases. CDR1 is SEHNR and CDR2 is FQNEAQ in the germline V gene (reference sequence). The CDR3 runs to 14 residues. V was trimmed by 3 bases and J by 4 bases, leaving 12 bases between them. In DNA, the CDR3 is TGTGCCAGCAGCTTTACCAGGGAGACCACTGAAGCTTTCTTT. Its protein product is CASSFTRETTEAFF.

This clone was picked up one time. V is TRBV5-4 and J is TRBJ1-1; D possibly corresponds to TRBD1 (6 bases). Germline V gene lookup returns CDR1 SGHNT and CDR2 YYREEE (reference sequence). Trimming shortened V by 0 bases and J by 3 bases, and 12 bases separated the two germline ends. The CDR3 is 15 amino acids. The CDR3 is CASSLGGQRYTEAFF. The DNA for the CDR3 is TGTGCCAGCAGCTTGGGGGGACAAAGGTACACTGAAGCTTTCTTT.

This clone was seen a handful of times. This rearrangement joins TRBV4-2 to TRBJ2-7; D is ambiguous. CDR3 size: 13 residues. V was trimmed by 4 bases and J by 1 base, leaving 8 bases between them. Germline V gene sequence: CDR1 LGHNA, CDR2 YNFKEQ. The CDR3 sequence is CASSLRQSYEQYF. The CDR3 nucleotides read TGTGCCAGCAGCCTGCGCCAGTCCTACGAGCAGTACTTC.

The rearrangement links TRBV4-3 to TRBJ2-3; the D call may be TRBD1 or TRBD2 (5 bases each). V was cut by 3 bases and J by 6 bases, with 13 bases left in between. CDR3 length equals 14 residues. The germline CDR1 and CDR2 sequences are LGHNA and YSLEER. CDR3 sequence reads: CASSQLGEGDTQYF. The CDR3 DNA is TGCGCCAGCAGCCAGCTCGGAGAGGGGGATACGCAGTATTTT.

V and J are TRBV11-3 and TRBJ2-3; 7 positions match TRBD2. V trimming: 1 base; J trimming: 5 bases; junction bases outside the gene matches: 6. The CDR3 has 15 amino acids. Germline V gene data show CDR1 as SGHNT and CDR2 as YENEEA. CDR3 bases: TGTGCCAGCAGCTTAGGGCGGGAGTGGCAAGATACGCAGTATTTT. Amino acids: CASSLGREWQDTQYF.

A few counts support this clone. The chain joins TRBV2 to TRBJ1-1; D perhaps matches TRBD1 (6 bases). Germline loops: CDR1 SNHLY, CDR2 FYNNEI. V lost 6 bases and J 0 bases, leaving 11 bases between the germline ends. The CDR3 is made up of 14 amino acids. The CDR3 spells CASRTDRLNTEAFF. The CDR3 nucleotides are TGTGCCAGCAGGACGGACAGATTGAACACTGAAGCTTTCTTT.

This clone was counted only a few times. This sequence joins TRBV29-1 and TRBJ2-1, with 10 nucleotides matching TRBD2. The CDR3 runs 16 residues. Germline V gives CDR1 SQVTM, CDR2 ANQGSEA. The ends lost 4 bases at V and 0 bases at J; junction bases unmatched: 6. In DNA form, the CDR3 reads TGCAGCGTTGCGGCTAGCGGGGGAAGCTCCTACAATGAGCAGTTCTTC. Translating gives CSVAASGGSSYNEQFF.